The following is a TCR beta chain sequence with its context. Purity of each sorted population was above 95%. The germline CDR1 and CDR2 sequences are KGHSH and LQKENI. There are 13 residues in the CDR3. Trimming left V 6 bases short and J 3 bases short, with 11 bases between. The data were taken from a study of beta chain features in type 1 diabetes. Study-wide background: Patients shared similar age, gender and cell yields with healthy donors.

Expressed TCRB transcripts were sequenced because the isolated RNA had all been reverse transcribed beforehand. Method: immunoSEQ multiplex PCR; TCRdb's copy keeps in-frame clones and lacks some. The sample contains more than 350,000 clones, about an eighth of which appear only once. The clonotype originates from a young woman in good health. Material for sequencing was naive CD4+ T cells from blood. This chain uses TRBV18 with TRBJ2-5, with a possible D match to TRBD1 (6 bases). The DNA for the CDR3 is TGTGCCAGCTCCCTCGGACAGAAAGAGACCCAGTACTTC. Protein: CASSLGQKETQYF.